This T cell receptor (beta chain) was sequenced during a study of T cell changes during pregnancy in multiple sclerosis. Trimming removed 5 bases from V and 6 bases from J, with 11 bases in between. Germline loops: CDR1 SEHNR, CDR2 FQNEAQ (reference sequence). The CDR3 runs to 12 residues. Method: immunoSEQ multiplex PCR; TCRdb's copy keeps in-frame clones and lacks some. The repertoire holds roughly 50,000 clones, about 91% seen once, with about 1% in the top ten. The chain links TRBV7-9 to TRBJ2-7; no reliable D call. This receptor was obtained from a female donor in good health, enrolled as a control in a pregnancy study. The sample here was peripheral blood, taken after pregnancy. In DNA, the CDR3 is TGTGCCAGCAGCAACGACATTTCCGAGCAGTACTTC. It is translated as CASSNDISEQYF.